These 10 T cell receptor beta chains came from one sample sequenced in a study of cytomegalovirus exposure and HLA in healthy donors. The PCR employed 60 Vbeta primers together with 13 Jbeta primers. Only in-frame clones appear in the TCRdb table, and some are missing; sequencing was by immunoSEQ multiplex PCR. The profile covers some 170,000 clones, with about 9% appearing a single time and roughly 1.3% taken by the ten largest. Sequencing used PBMCs. The receptors come from a woman in her 30s in good health and CMV-seropositive.

This rearrangement joins TRBV19 to TRBJ2-2, with 7 bases aligning to TRBD2. Losses at the gene ends were 3 bases for V and 5 bases for J; bases not matched to a gene: 6. Looked up from germline, CDR1 is LNHDA and CDR2 is SQIVND (reference sequence). The CDR3 extends over 15 amino acids. The CDR3 loop is CASSIGGSGTGELFF. The CDR3 nucleotides read TGTGCCAGTAGTATTGGCGGGAGCGGGACCGGGGAGCTGTTTTTT. Together with reference TRBV19 and TRBJ2-2, the CDR3 gives the full variable domain: DGGITQSPKYLFRKEGQNVTLSCEQNLNHDAMYWYRQDPGQGLRLIYYSQIVNDFQKGDIAEGYSVSREKKESFPLTVTSAQKNPTAFYLCASSIGGSGTGELFFGEGSRLTVL.

The chain combines TRBV6-5 with TRBJ2-7; D ambiguous. CDR1 is MNHEY, CDR2 SVGAGI, per germline. V shed 10 bases and J shed 2 bases, with 9 bases lying between them. This CDR3 is 11 amino acids long. DNA of the CDR3: TGTGCCACCACAGATACCTACGAGCAGTACTTC. The encoded protein is CATTDTYEQYF.

This chain uses TRBV7-2 with TRBJ2-3; TRBD2 matches 8 bases. CDR1 is SGHTA, CDR2 FQGNSA, per germline. V lost 6 bases to trimming and J lost 2 bases; unmatched junction nucleotides: 7. CDR3 length: 15 residues. CDR3 loop: CASRPTSGSTDTQYF. As DNA, the CDR3 is TGTGCCAGCAGACCTACTAGCGGCTCCACAGATACGCAGTATTTT.

The V gene is TRBV14, the J gene TRBJ2-3; 11 bases agree with TRBD2. V was clipped by 5 bases and J by 2 bases; unmatched bases: 3. The CDR3 extends over 15 amino acids. Germline V gene lookup returns CDR1 SGHDN and CDR2 FVKESK. The CDR3 sequence: CASSAGLAVTDTQYF. Written as DNA, the CDR3 is TGTGCCAGCAGCGCGGGACTAGCGGTCACAGATACGCAGTATTTT.

This rearrangement joins TRBV18 to TRBJ2-3; D remains unclear. The germline V gene encodes CDR1 KGHSH and CDR2 LQKENI. CDR3 length: 13 residues. Trimming left V 0 bases short and J 3 bases short, with 4 bases between. The CDR3 DNA is TGTGCCAGCTCACCACCGGAGACAGATACGCAGTATTTT. Its protein product is CASSPPETDTQYF.

This clone appeared a few times. The chain combines TRBV29-1 with TRBJ2-1, with 8 bases fitting TRBD1. V lost 3 bases, J lost 4 bases, and 14 bases stayed unmatched. CDR1 is SQVTM, CDR2 ANQGSEA, per germline. The CDR3 extends over 17 amino acids. The CDR3 region has the DNA TGCAGCGTTGAGGGTCAGGGGGCCGGGTTTACTTACAATGAGCAGTTCTTC. It is translated as CSVEGQGAGFTYNEQFF.

This clone turned up a few times. This chain uses TRBV2 with TRBJ1-2, with TRBD1 matching over 9 bases. With 9 bases clipped from V and 4 bases from J, the junction kept 9 bases outside the gene matches. Germline V gives CDR1 SNHLY, CDR2 FYNNEI. CDR3 length: 14 residues. CDR3 protein: CASRGTGIGYGYTF. The CDR3 nucleotides read TGTGCCAGTAGAGGGACAGGGATAGGCTATGGCTACACCTTC.

There are a few counts of this clone. The V and J genes are TRBV5-1 and TRBJ2-5; TRBD1 matches at 9 bases. J was trimmed by 4 bases and V by 3 bases; bases with no gene match: 7. Per germline, CDR1 SGHRS and CDR2 YFSETQ. CDR3 length: 15 residues. CDR3 coding DNA: TGCGCCAGCAGCTCGGGACAGGGCAAGGGAGAGACCCAGTACTTC. It translates to CASSSGQGKGETQYF.

This clone was observed a handful of times. This chain uses TRBV5-1 with TRBJ1-3; no reliable D call. CDR1 and CDR2 (germline): SGHRS, YFSETQ. The CDR3 is 13 residues long. V was cut by 4 bases and J by 4 bases, with 9 bases left in between. DNA of the CDR3: TGCGCCAGCAGCGAACAGACAGGAAACACCATATATTTT. Translation: CASSEQTGNTIYF.

This clone was seen a handful of times. This rearrangement joins TRBV5-6 to TRBJ2-7; 9 bases are shared with TRBD2. The V gene's germline CDR1 is SGHDT and CDR2 YYEEEE. The CDR3 is 16 amino acids. J lost 3 bases, V lost 4 bases, and 11 bases had no gene match. The CDR3 sequence is CASSLLGLAAHYEQYF. The DNA for the CDR3 is TGTGCCAGCAGCCTGCTGGGACTAGCAGCTCACTACGAGCAGTACTTC.